These 25 T cell receptor beta chains were all obtained from the same sample, sequenced in a study of cytomegalovirus exposure and HLA in healthy donors. Primers included in the PCR were 60 Vbeta and 13 Jbeta primers. Produced via immunoSEQ multiplex PCR; TCRdb's table is partial and in-frame only. In the table there are roughly 190,000 clones, roughly four fifths of which are singletons. Sequenced input: PBMCs. Receptor source: a young woman in good health and CMV-seropositive.

J is TRBJ2-7 and V is TRBV6-4, with 10 bases matching TRBD1. In germline, CDR1 is MRHNA, CDR2 SNTAGT. The CDR3 contains 14 residues. After removal of 9 bases from V and 4 bases from J, the junction contained 9 bases not matched to a gene. In DNA, the CDR3 is TGTGCCAGACTTCCGGGACAGGGGACATACGAGCAGTACTTC. This encodes CARLPGQGTYEQYF.

The gene calls are TRBV18 and TRBJ2-5; 8 nucleotides align to TRBD2. The CDR3 has 15 residues. V shed 3 bases, J shed 4 bases, and the junction held 7 bases outside the gene matches. The germline CDR1 and CDR2 sequences are KGHSH and LQKENI. DNA for the CDR3: TGTGCCAGCTCACCTGGGGCGGGAGGATCAGAGACCCAGTACTTC. Translation gives CASSPGAGGSETQYF. Combining the CDR3 with reference TRBV18 and TRBJ2-5 gives the whole variable domain NAGVMQNPRHLVRRRGQEARLRCSPMKGHSHVYWYRQLPEEGLKFMVYLQKENIIDESGMPKERFSAEFPKEGPSILRIQQVVRGDSAAYFCASSPGAGGSETQYFGPGTRLLVL.

The DNA of the CDR3 is TGTGCCAGCAGCTTAGGGACAGGGGGCACAGATACGCAGTATTTT. Translated, it gives CASSLGTGGTDTQYF. The chain is built from TRBV5-6 and TRBJ2-3; 10 bases agree with TRBD1. Trimming at V came to 2 bases and at J to 1 base, leaving 1 base not matched to a gene. This CDR3 has 15 amino acids. Germline V CDR1 and CDR2: SGHDT, YYEEEE.

The chain has TRBV7-2 and TRBJ1-5; 8 bases are a match to TRBD1. The V gene's germline CDR1 is SGHTA and CDR2 FQGNSA. The CDR3 length is 18 residues. With V trimmed by 5 bases and J by 4 bases, 16 bases remained unmatched. DNA of the CDR3: TGTGCCAGCAGCATCCTGCATTCGACAGGGGCCCTTAATCAGCCCCAGCATTTT. It is translated as CASSILHSTGALNQPQHF.

This clone has only one observation. The chain recombines TRBV5-4 with TRBJ2-1; 9 bases fit TRBD1. V was clipped by 4 bases and J by 5 bases; unmatched bases: 16. The CDR3 covers 18 residues. Germline CDR1 is SGHNT and CDR2 is YYREEE (reference sequence). CDR3 nucleotide sequence: TGTGCCAGCAGCAAACCGGGACAGGGTATTGGGATGAACAATGAGCAGTTCTTC. Translated, it gives CASSKPGQGIGMNNEQFF.

The V call is TRBV7-9, the J call TRBJ2-1; D not resolved. V shed 1 base and J shed 0 bases, with 7 bases lying between them. The CDR3 loop spans 15 amino acids. CDR1 is SEHNR, CDR2 FQNEAQ, per germline (reference sequence). As DNA, the CDR3 is TGTGCCAGCAGCTTAGGAGTTAACTCCTACAATGAGCAGTTCTTC. Translated: CASSLGVNSYNEQFF.

V usage is TRBV19 and J usage is TRBJ2-7, with a tentative D call TRBD1 (6 bases). The CDR3 is 15 amino acids. Between the trimmed V and J ends, which lost 5 bases and 3 bases, there was a span of 17 bases. Looked up from germline, CDR1 is LNHDA and CDR2 is SQIVND (reference sequence). CDR3 in amino acids: CASSYTRGGGYEQYF. DNA for the CDR3: TGTGCCAGTAGTTACACCAGGGGCGGCGGCTACGAGCAGTACTTC.

V and J are TRBV10-3 and TRBJ1-2, with 7 bases that match TRBD1. Germline V CDR1 and CDR2: ENHRY, SYGVKD. The CDR3 extends over 13 amino acids. V trimming: 6 bases; J trimming: 2 bases; junction bases outside the gene matches: 3. CDR3 amino acids: CAISTTGNYGYTF. The CDR3 nucleotides read TGTGCCATCAGCACGACAGGGAACTATGGCTACACCTTC.

This clone was recorded once. The gene calls are TRBV28 and TRBJ1-2; D is ambiguous. Trimming pared 3 bases from V and 8 bases from J, leaving 7 bases between. The CDR3 sequence is 11 residues long. CDR1 and CDR2 from the germline V gene are MDHEN and SYDVKM. CDR3 amino acids: CASSFSRGYTF. DNA for the CDR3: TGTGCCAGCAGTTTTTCTCGGGGCTACACCTTC.

This clone appeared once. The chain joins TRBV2 to TRBJ2-7; unclear D gene. CDR1 SNHLY and CDR2 FYNNEI come from the germline V gene. The CDR3 runs to 13 residues. Deletions cut 7 bases from V and 3 bases from J, with 13 bases between. CDR3 coding DNA: TGTGCCAGCACCCGTGAACGCGACTACGAGCAGTACTTC. Translating gives CASTRERDYEQYF.

The rearrangement uses TRBV29-1 and TRBJ1-2, with 9 bases aligning to TRBD1. The CDR3 is 12 amino acids. Germline CDR1 reads SQVTM; CDR2 reads ANQGSEA. J gave up 7 bases and V 7 bases, and 7 bases lay outside the gene matches. CDR3 sequence: CSAIQGAGGYTF. In DNA form, the CDR3 reads TGCAGCGCGATACAGGGGGCGGGTGGCTACACCTTC.

The chain joins TRBV30 to TRBJ1-5; 7 nucleotides align to TRBD1. CDR1 is GTSNPN and CDR2 is SVGIG in the germline V gene (reference sequence). The CDR3 loop spans 14 amino acids. The ends lost 4 bases at V and 3 bases at J; junction bases unmatched: 6. The CDR3, as DNA: TGTGCCTGGAATAGGGGGCCGGTCAATCAGCCCCAGCATTTT. It is translated as CAWNRGPVNQPQHF.

The V call is TRBV28, the J call TRBJ1-1, with 8 bases identical to TRBD1. The V segment lost 6 bases and the J segment 4 bases; nucleotides outside the gene matches: 7. This CDR3 comprises 14 residues. CDR1 and CDR2 from the germline V gene are MDHEN and SYDVKM. The CDR3 nucleotides are TGTGCCAGCAGAACGGACAGGGAAAGCACTGAAGCTTTCTTT. Its translation: CASRTDRESTEAFF.

The chain couples TRBV2 to TRBJ1-1, with 7 nucleotides matching TRBD1. Germline V gene sequence: CDR1 SNHLY, CDR2 FYNNEI. CDR3 length: 15 residues. The junction had 9 bases not matched to a gene; V was cut back by 7 bases and J by 1 base. The CDR3 loop reads CASNNPGQSNTEAFF. The CDR3 bases are TGTGCCAGCAACAACCCGGGACAGTCGAACACTGAAGCTTTCTTT.

J is TRBJ1-2 and V is TRBV25-1; 7 bases are a match to TRBD1. The CDR3 runs to 12 residues. CDR1 and CDR2 (germline): MGHDK, SYGVNS. The J segment lost 7 bases and the V segment lost 7 bases, leaving 6 bases of the junction unmatched. CDR3 nucleotide sequence: TGTGCCAGCACCACACAGGGGAGTGGCTACACCTTC. Translated: CASTTQGSGYTF.

This sequence joins TRBV4-3 and TRBJ1-2; 8 nucleotides match TRBD1. Per germline, CDR1 LGHNA and CDR2 YSLEER. CDR3 size: 15 residues. The V segment lost 0 bases and the J segment 4 bases; nucleotides outside the gene matches: 4. CDR3 protein: CASSQDVQGGYGYTF. The CDR3 DNA sequence: TGCGCCAGCAGCCAAGATGTACAGGGGGGCTATGGCTACACCTTC.

The chain recombines TRBV30 with TRBJ1-4; D remains unclear. There are 15 residues in the CDR3. In germline, CDR1 is GTSNPN, CDR2 SVGIG (reference sequence). Trimming pared 0 bases from V and 0 bases from J, leaving 8 bases between. CDR3: CAWSVRGATNEKLFF. Written as DNA, the CDR3 is TGTGCCTGGAGTGTACGGGGAGCAACTAATGAAAAACTGTTTTTT.

This chain uses TRBV18 with TRBJ1-4; the match to TRBD1 covers 7 bases. The V segment lost 3 bases and the J segment 8 bases; nucleotides outside the gene matches: 3. This CDR3 contains 13 residues. Germline loops: CDR1 KGHSH, CDR2 LQKENI. CDR3 in amino acids: CASSPLTGEKLFF. Here the CDR3 DNA reads TGTGCCAGCTCACCTCTGACAGGGGAAAAACTGTTTTTT.

This clone was seen only a few times. V and J are TRBV5-1 and TRBJ2-7; D is uncertain. CDR3 size: 14 residues. Germline V CDR1 and CDR2: SGHRS, YFSETQ. The V end was cut by 1 base, the J end by 2 bases, with 10 bases between. This chain's CDR3 is CASSLSPRTYEQYF. CDR3 DNA sequence: TGCGCCAGCAGCTTGAGTCCTAGAACCTACGAGCAGTACTTC.

The genes are TRBV7-2 and TRBJ1-2, with 10 nucleotides matching TRBD1. V shed 5 bases and J 4 bases; nucleotides not matched to a gene: 10. Looked up from germline, CDR1 is SGHTA and CDR2 is FQGNSA. The CDR3 loop spans 16 amino acids. The CDR3 nucleotides are TGTGCCAGCAGCCCCCGGACAGGGGGACTAGTCTATGGCTACACCTTC. Translated, it gives CASSPRTGGLVYGYTF.

The V gene is TRBV9, the J gene TRBJ2-5; a weak D match, TRBD1 (6 bases). Germline lookup yields CDR1 SGDLS and CDR2 YYNGEE. Deletions cut 4 bases from V and 2 bases from J, with 21 bases between. The length of the CDR3 is 17 residues. This CDR3 reads CASSPRTATTTQETQYF. The DNA for the CDR3 is TGTGCCAGCAGCCCGCGGACAGCGACGACAACTCAAGAGACCCAGTACTTC. Variable domain in full (rest from reference TRBV9 and TRBJ2-5): DSGVTQTPKHLITATGQRVTLRCSPRSGDLSVYWYQQSLDQGLQFLIQYYNGEERAKGNILERFSAQQFPDLHSELNLSSLELGDSALYFCASSPRTATTTQETQYFGPGTRLLVL.

J is TRBJ1-5 and V is TRBV2; TRBD1 might be the D (6 bases). The CDR3 spans 13 residues. The V gene's germline CDR1 is SNHLY and CDR2 FYNNEI. The germline V and J ends were trimmed by 8 bases and 4 bases, with 12 bases remaining between them. CDR3 nucleotides: TGTGCCAGCGGGGATGGGACAAATCAGCCCCAGCATTTT. It is translated as CASGDGTNQPQHF.

V and J are TRBV7-2 and TRBJ1-2; 7 bases agree with TRBD1. The CDR3 totals 14 residues. V was clipped by 5 bases and J by 4 bases; unmatched bases: 7. CDR1 is SGHTA, CDR2 FQGNSA, per germline. The CDR3 is CASSPRTGLYGYTF. CDR3 nucleotide sequence: TGTGCCAGCAGCCCCCGGACAGGACTCTATGGCTACACCTTC.

This rearrangement joins TRBV7-2 to TRBJ2-2; 9 bases map to TRBD1. In germline, CDR1 is SGHTA, CDR2 FQGNSA. The V segment lost 1 base and the J segment 6 bases; nucleotides outside the gene matches: 6. The CDR3 is 16 residues long. Here the CDR3 reads CASSLVPGQGSGELFF. The CDR3 region has the DNA TGTGCCAGCAGCTTAGTACCGGGACAGGGCTCCGGGGAGCTGTTTTTT.

The chain is built from TRBV28 and TRBJ1-2; 8 bases match TRBD1. Germline V gives CDR1 MDHEN, CDR2 SYDVKM. This CDR3 comprises 14 residues. V gave up 6 bases and J gave up 2 bases; unmatched junction bases: 5. The CDR3 nucleotides are TGTGCCAGCAGCCCAGGGGGCGGAAACTATGGCTACACCTTC. It encodes CASSPGGGNYGYTF.